This T cell receptor (beta chain) was sequenced for a study of cytotoxic CD8 clonotypes in ibrutinib-treated CLL. Background on the study: Sequenced samples delivered averages of around 260,000 productive templates and 94,082 productive rearrangements.

For this clone: Its antigen remains unknown.

Study conclusions and caveats: Researchers report that baseline clonality outpaced age-matched healthy donors and tracked circulating CD8+ T-cell counts.

Germline V gene lookup returns CDR1 LGHNA and CDR2 YSLEER. The CDR3 totals 15 residues. J gave up 6 bases and V 1 base, and 3 bases lay outside the gene matches. Generated by immunoSEQ multiplex PCR, the TCRdb table keeps only in-frame clones and is missing some. The sample contains roughly 29,000 clones, about 80% of which appear only once. This clonotype was sampled from a human donor with chronic lymphocytic leukemia. The sequenced sample was PBMCs, obtained after 36 months of ibrutinib treatment. The chain recombines TRBV4-3 with TRBJ1-2, with TRBD1 identical over 12 bases. CDR3 nucleotides: TGCGCCAGCAGCCAAGTGGGACAGGGGGCCGATGGCTACACCTTC. Its translation: CASSQVGQGADGYTF.